Listed below are T cell receptor beta chains from one sample, sequenced in a study of cytomegalovirus exposure and HLA in healthy donors. Sequencing used immunoSEQ multiplex PCR; TCRdb keeps in-frame clones, though not all of them. The sample yields roughly 90,000 clones, 75% to 85% seen once. Sequencing input: PBMCs. The source of these receptors is a man aged 25 to 40 in good health and CMV-seropositive. Each CDR3 is given with its conserved first and last residue. The D gene is left open where the match is weak. Some rows mark clone size as missing; the rest say once, few, many or name a class of expanded clone.

. TRBJ2-7 TRBV12-5 . CASGLGHDEQYF TGTGCTAGTGGTCTCGGACACGACGAGCAGTACTTC
. TRBJ1-5 TRBV28 . CASSLQWPNNQPQHF TGTGCCAGCAGTTTACAATGGCCGAACAATCAGCCCCAGCATTTT
once TRBJ1-1 TRBV27 . CASSSGQKEAFF TGTGCCAGCAGTTCAGGACAGAAAGAAGCTTTCTTT
. TRBJ2-1 TRBV27 TRBD2 CASSLSPSGGTNEQFF TGTGCCAGCAGTTTAAGTCCTAGCGGAGGGACCAACGAGCAGTTCTTC
. TRBJ2-6 TRBV28 TRBD1 CASSRQGSNSGANVLTF TGTGCCAGCAGCCGACAGGGGTCGAACTCTGGGGCCAACGTCCTGACTTTC
. TRBJ2-7 TRBV5-1 . CASIGRGYEQYF TGCGCCAGCATAGGTCGAGGCTACGAGCAGTACTTC
large TRBJ2-3 TRBV25-1 . CASGRGDTQYF TGTGCCAGCGGGAGGGGGGATACGCAGTATTTT
. TRBJ1-2 TRBV5-1 TRBD1 CASSRDRVYGYTF TGCGCCAGCAGCCGCGACAGGGTCTATGGCTACACCTTC
. TRBJ1-3 TRBV16 . CASTLTPASSGNTIYF TGTGCCAGCACCCTCACGCCCGCCAGCTCTGGAAACACCATATATTTT
. TRBJ2-3 TRBV9 . CASSVGISGIVGTQYF TGTGCCAGCAGCGTAGGTATTAGCGGTATTGTTGGTACGCAGTATTTT
. TRBJ2-7 TRBV11-3 TRBD2 CASSSGTSGRTEQYF TGTGCCAGCAGCTCCGGGACTAGCGGGAGGACCGAGCAGTACTTC
. TRBJ2-2 TRBV5-4 TRBD1 CASSLVAGGRVSGELFF TGTGCCAGCAGCTTGGTGGCAGGGGGCCGTGTGTCCGGGGAGCTGTTTTTT
. TRBJ1-1 TRBV9 . CASSPLRGGTEAFF TGTGCCAGCAGCCCCCTTCGAGGGGGTACTGAAGCTTTCTTT
. TRBJ1-3 TRBV18 . CASSPQLSSGNTIYF TGTGCCAGCTCACCACAGCTATCATCTGGAAACACCATATATTTT
. TRBJ2-1 TRBV25-1 TRBD2 CASSEVAGYVNEQFF TGTGCCAGCAGTGAAGTAGCGGGATATGTGAATGAGCAGTTCTTC
. TRBJ1-5 TRBV18 . CASSPDRNQPQHF TGTGCCAGCTCACCCGACAGAAATCAGCCCCAGCATTTT
. TRBJ2-5 TRBV7-7 TRBD2 CASSPGTSGRETQYF TGTGCCAGCAGCCCCGGGACTAGCGGGAGGGAGACCCAGTACTTC
. TRBJ1-6 TRBV4-3 . CASSQGPGSPLHF TGCGCCAGCAGCCAAGGCCCAGGGTCACCCCTCCACTTT
. TRBJ2-7 TRBV10-3 . CAMGLSHEQYF TGTGCCATGGGGCTTTCCCACGAGCAGTACTTC
. TRBJ2-2 TRBV11-2 TRBD2 CASSLDSSQAGDTGELFF TGTGCCAGCAGCTTAGATTCCTCCCAAGCGGGGGACACCGGGGAGCTGTTTTTT
once TRBJ2-5 TRBV9 TRBD1 CASSVGRGLNGETQYF TGTGCCAGCAGCGTCGGCAGGGGGCTTAATGGGGAGACCCAGTACTTC
. TRBJ2-2 TRBV19 TRBD1 CASITPTGHANTGELFF TGTGCCAGTATTACACCGACAGGGCACGCGAACACCGGGGAGCTGTTTTTT